The 24 T cell receptor beta chains presented below share a single source sample, sequenced in a study of OX40 agonist ivuxolimab in advanced cancers. Sequenced by immunoSEQ multiplex PCR; TCRdb stores in-frame clones only, minus some. The sample records under 75,000 clones, approximately 86% being singletons. The sequencing here drew on CD4+ or CD8+ T cells sorted from blood, taken in a trial of the OX40 agonist ivuxolimab. The receptors were sampled from an adult with an advanced solid tumor such as melanoma, head and neck, liver or kidney cancer.

The rearrangement uses TRBV19 and TRBJ1-2; D is ambiguous. V gave up 3 bases and J gave up 4 bases, with 15 bases separating them. The CDR3 covers 15 residues. Germline CDR1 reads LNHDA; CDR2 reads SQIVND (reference sequence). The CDR3 nucleotides are TGTGCCAGTAGTATGTTGGACCCAACGACCTATGGCTACACCTTC. This sequence encodes CASSMLDPTTYGYTF.

This chain joins TRBV5-1 and TRBJ2-7; D unresolved. The length of the CDR3 is 12 residues. Germline lookup yields CDR1 SGHRS and CDR2 YFSETQ. Between the trimmed V and J ends, which lost 4 bases and 6 bases, there was a span of 11 bases. This CDR3 reads CASSPTYGEQYF. The DNA of the CDR3 is TGCGCCAGCAGCCCCACGTACGGCGAGCAGTACTTC.

The chain is built from TRBV2 and TRBJ1-5; 8 positions match TRBD1. The trim removed 7 bases at V and 2 bases at J, leaving 7 bases unmatched. The CDR3 consists of 15 residues. Germline CDR1 and CDR2: SNHLY and FYNNEI. The CDR3 is CASNPDRGGNQPQHF. CDR3 coding DNA: TGTGCCAGCAACCCAGACAGGGGTGGCAATCAGCCCCAGCATTTT.

V is TRBV5-1 and J is TRBJ2-7, with D unresolved. Germline-derived CDR1 and CDR2 are SGHRS and YFSETQ. With 5 bases removed from V and 1 base from J, the gap between germline ends came to 16 bases. The CDR3 consists of 15 residues. CDR3 sequence (DNA): TGCGCCAGCAGACCCGATCTAGGACGGTCCTACGAGCAGTACTTC. Translating it yields CASRPDLGRSYEQYF.

The rearrangement joins TRBV5-6 to TRBJ1-1; 7 bases agree with TRBD1. With 2 bases clipped from V and 5 bases from J, the junction kept 9 bases outside the gene matches. The CDR3 is 15 amino acids. Germline V lookup: CDR1 SGHDT, CDR2 YYEEEE. The chain's CDR3 is CASSFPETGRTEAFF. CDR3 DNA: TGTGCCAGCAGCTTTCCCGAGACAGGGCGAACTGAAGCTTTCTTT. Filled out from reference TRBV5-6 and TRBJ1-1, the complete variable domain reads DAGVTQSPTHLIKTRGQQVTLRCSPKSGHDTVSWYQQALGQGPQFIFQYYEEEERQRGNFPDRFSGHQFPNYSSELNVNALLLGDSALYLCASSFPETGRTEAFFGQGTRLTVV.

The table lists this clone with a few counts. The rearrangement links TRBV10-3 to TRBJ1-1; the D gene is possibly TRBD1 (6 bases). Germline CDR1 reads ENHRY; CDR2 reads SYGVKD. The V and J ends lost 7 bases and 2 bases respectively, with 11 bases between them. CDR3 length equals 13 residues. CDR3: CAINRQVNTEAFF. The DNA for the CDR3 is TGTGCCATCAACCGACAGGTTAACACTGAAGCTTTCTTT.

This CDR3 reads CATSSRAANGPQHF. The CDR3 region has the DNA TGTGCCACCAGCTCCCGGGCAGCCAATGGGCCCCAGCATTTT. This rearrangement joins TRBV15 to TRBJ1-5; D is unresolved. Germline CDR1 and CDR2: LNHNV and YYDKDF (reference sequence). This CDR3 has 14 residues. The germline V and J ends were trimmed by 5 bases and 9 bases, with 17 bases remaining between them.

In its sample, this clone was seen a few times. The chain joins TRBV7-6 to TRBJ1-1, with 7 bases matching TRBD1. This CDR3 region has 14 residues. The V and J ends lost 5 bases and 4 bases, in that order; junction bases with no gene match: 7. Germline CDR1 SGHVS, CDR2 FNYEAQ. In DNA form, the CDR3 reads TGTGCCAGCAGCCCAGACAGGGTGGGCACTGAAGCTTTCTTT. This encodes CASSPDRVGTEAFF.

The V gene is TRBV11-2, the J gene TRBJ2-7; 11 bases fit TRBD1. Germline assignment: CDR1 SGHAT and CDR2 FQNNGV. This CDR3 has 16 residues. V trimming: 3 bases; J trimming: 3 bases; junction bases outside the gene matches: 7. The CDR3 sequence is CASSFARGTGGYEQYF. Written as DNA, the CDR3 is TGTGCCAGCAGCTTCGCTAGAGGGACAGGGGGCTACGAGCAGTACTTC.

This clone rates as medium-sized. This chain uses TRBV21-1 with TRBJ1-2; the table assigns TRBD1, which was not confirmed against the DNA. TRBV21-1 is listed as a pseudogene. This CDR3 is 16 amino acids long. Written as DNA, the CDR3 is TGTGCCAGGGAGCCTCCGGGACACAGTTCTAACTATGGCTACACCTTC. Protein product: CAREPPGHSSNYGYTF.

The chain uses TRBV19 and TRBJ1-3; D remains ambiguous. Germline-derived CDR1 and CDR2 are LNHDA and SQIVND (reference sequence). This CDR3 has 14 residues. V was cut by 5 bases and J by 0 bases, with 8 bases left in between. CDR3 in amino acids: CASSWSDSGNTIYF. CDR3 nucleotides: TGTGCCAGTAGTTGGTCGGACTCTGGAAACACCATATATTTT. The complete variable domain, with remaining parts taken from reference TRBV19 and TRBJ1-3, reads DGGITQSPKYLFRKEGQNVTLSCEQNLNHDAMYWYRQDPGQGLRLIYYSQIVNDFQKGDIAEGYSVSREKKESFPLTVTSAQKNPTAFYLCASSWSDSGNTIYFGEGSWLTVV.

The rearrangement uses TRBV10-2 and TRBJ1-3; D ambiguous. Germline V gene data show CDR1 as WSHSY and CDR2 as SAAADI. The CDR3 runs to 14 residues. The V gene lost 0 bases and the J gene lost 0 bases, with 3 bases spanning the gap. Here the CDR3 reads CASSESYSGNTIYF. The CDR3 bases are TGCGCCAGCAGTGAGTCCTACTCTGGAAACACCATATATTTT.

The V gene is TRBV6-5, the J gene TRBJ2-5; 12 positions agree with TRBD1. From germline, CDR1 is MNHEY and CDR2 SVGAGI. After removal of 4 bases from V and 2 bases from J, the junction contained 2 bases not matched to a gene. The CDR3 totals 15 residues. CDR3 sequence reads: CASSWGQGAQETQYF. As DNA, the CDR3 is TGTGCCAGCAGTTGGGGACAGGGGGCACAAGAGACCCAGTACTTC.

This CDR3 is CASSPRAEGARDTQYF. DNA of the CDR3: TGTGCCAGCTCACCCCGGGCGGAGGGGGCAAGAGATACGCAGTATTTT. This chain links TRBV18 with TRBJ2-3; D is possibly TRBD1 (7 bases). V lost 3 bases and J lost 5, with 18 bases in between. This CDR3 is built from 16 residues. Germline CDR1 and CDR2: KGHSH and LQKENI.

This chain uses TRBV9 with TRBJ1-1; 7 bases map to TRBD1. The length of the CDR3 is 14 residues. Germline V gene data show CDR1 as SGDLS and CDR2 as YYNGEE. Trimming at V came to 0 bases and at J to 5 bases, leaving 4 bases not matched to a gene. CDR3 residues: CASSVVQGKTEAFF. The CDR3 region has the DNA TGTGCCAGCAGCGTAGTACAGGGGAAGACTGAAGCTTTCTTT.

The chain uses TRBV5-6 and TRBJ2-1; perhaps TRBD2 as D (5 bases). In germline, CDR1 is SGHDT, CDR2 YYEEEE. The CDR3 loop spans 15 amino acids. The V end lost 0 bases, the J end lost 6 bases, and 13 bases lay between the germline ends. CDR3 sequence: CASSLVTRGSNEQFF. CDR3 nucleotide sequence: TGTGCCAGCAGCTTGGTAACTCGGGGTAGCAATGAGCAGTTCTTC.

V usage is TRBV7-2 and J usage is TRBJ2-3; 11 bases are a match to TRBD2. CDR1 is SGHTA, CDR2 FQGNSA, per germline. The CDR3 length is 16 residues. The trim removed 2 bases at V and 5 bases at J, leaving 6 bases unmatched. This CDR3 reads CASSLTASGGRDTQYF. DNA for the CDR3: TGTGCCAGCAGCTTAACGGCTAGCGGGGGGCGAGATACGCAGTATTTT.

This clone appeared a few times. The rearrangement joins TRBV29-1 to TRBJ2-1; 13 bases line up with TRBD2. V was clipped by 8 bases and J by 0 bases; unmatched bases: 13. Germline V gene data show CDR1 as SQVTM and CDR2 as ANQGSEA. The CDR3 contains 18 residues. The CDR3 here is CSPTGLAGVLCSYNEQFF. The CDR3 DNA follows: TGCAGCCCAACCGGACTAGCGGGGGTTCTCTGCTCCTACAATGAGCAGTTCTTC.

This clone occurred once. CDR3 sequence reads: CASRPGLAGNTGELFF. CDR3 bases: TGTGCCAGCAGGCCGGGACTAGCGGGGAACACCGGGGAGCTGTTTTTT. The rearrangement links TRBV2 to TRBJ2-2, with TRBD2 matching over 12 bases. The V and J ends lost 6 bases and 1 base, in that order; junction bases with no gene match: 3. The CDR3 spans 16 residues. Germline values: CDR1 SNHLY, CDR2 FYNNEI. The full variable domain, completed using reference TRBV2 and TRBJ2-2, is EPEVTQTPSHQVTQMGQEVILRCVPISNHLYFYWYRQILGQKVEFLVSFYNNEISEKSEIFDDQFSVERPDGSNFTLKIRSTKLEDSAMYFCASRPGLAGNTGELFFGEGSRLTVL.

A remark on this clone: Other nucleotide sequences from this sample produce the same CDR3. CDR3 sequence: CASSRGRANTGELFF. The CDR3 region has the DNA TGTGCCAGCAGCCGGGGACGGGCGAACACCGGGGAGCTGTTTTTT. The chain recombines TRBV7-2 with TRBJ2-2; D could derive from TRBD1 or TRBD2 (5 bases each). The ends were cut back, 5 bases at V and 0 bases at J, with 10 bases in the middle. This CDR3 has 15 amino acids. Germline CDR1 reads SGHTA; CDR2 reads FQGNSA.

The chain uses TRBV7-2 and TRBJ1-2; no firm D call. CDR3 length: 13 residues. Trimming removed 1 base at V and 2 bases at J, with 5 bases between. In germline, CDR1 is SGHTA, CDR2 FQGNSA. CDR3 loop: CASSLGHNYGYTF. In DNA form, the CDR3 reads TGTGCCAGCAGCTTAGGACACAACTATGGCTACACCTTC.

V usage is TRBV7-9 and J usage is TRBJ2-7, with D perhaps matching TRBD2 (6 bases). The length of the CDR3 is 13 residues. Germline V gene sequence: CDR1 SEHNR, CDR2 FQNEAQ (reference sequence). The germline V and J ends were trimmed by 5 bases and 4 bases, with 12 bases remaining between them. CDR3 nucleotide sequence: TGTGCCAGCAGCAGTCCGGGGAGGTACGAGCAGTACTTC. Protein product: CASSSPGRYEQYF.

V gene TRBV4-3 combines with J gene TRBJ1-1, with D unclear. V dropped 1 base and J dropped 1 base, with 10 bases sitting between them. Germline loops: CDR1 LGHNA, CDR2 YSLEER. The CDR3 has 15 residues. CDR3 residues: CASSQAGSRNTEAFF. The CDR3 DNA follows: TGCGCCAGCAGCCAAGCCGGGAGTAGGAACACTGAAGCTTTCTTT.

The V gene is TRBV2, the J gene TRBJ1-1; perhaps TRBD1 as D (5 bases). The germline V gene has CDR1 SNHLY and CDR2 FYNNEI. The CDR3 totals 12 residues. Deletions cut 5 bases from V and 10 bases from J, with 14 bases between. The CDR3, as DNA: TGTGCCAGCAGTACAGGTTTCCCTCCAGCTTTCTTT. It translates to CASSTGFPPAFF. Complete variable domain (other parts from reference TRBV2 and TRBJ1-1): EPEVTQTPSHQVTQMGQEVILRCVPISNHLYFYWYRQILGQKVEFLVSFYNNEISEKSEIFDDQFSVERPDGSNFTLKIRSTKLEDSAMYFCASSTGFPPAFFGQGTRLTVV.